The TCR beta chain under discussion was sequenced for a study of beta chain features in type 1 diabetes. About the study: No patient-donor differences in age, gender, total cells or subset yield.

The study reverse transcribed the entire isolated RNA, so it sequenced expressed TCRB transcripts. Method: immunoSEQ multiplex PCR; TCRdb's copy keeps in-frame clones and lacks some. This table has under 800,000 clones, 15% to 18% appearing once. The authors obtained over 95% purity in all sorted populations. The sequencing sample was made of naive CD4+ T cells from blood. This TCR was recovered from a man aged 18 to 29 in good health.

The CDR3 DNA reads TGTGCCAGCAGCCTGACAGGAGCTAATCAGCCCCAGCATTTT. This codes for CASSLTGANQPQHF. The chain uses TRBV7-2 and TRBJ1-5, with D possibly being TRBD1 (6 bases). This CDR3 has 14 residues. The germline V gene encodes CDR1 SGHTA and CDR2 FQGNSA. The V gene lost 5 bases and the J gene lost 4 bases, with 12 bases spanning the gap.